This entry lists 13 T cell receptor beta chains sequenced from one sample in a study of T cells in women clearing cervical HPV infection. Assay: immunoSEQ multiplex PCR; the TCRdb copy retains only in-frame clones and omits some. The sample data list approximately 35,000 clones. The specimen sequenced was blood buffy coat. The receptors come from a woman between 18 and 70 years old with a cervical HPV16 infection that either progressed to CIN3+ or cleared (not recorded which).

Regarding this clone: Coverage ceases 3 residues before the CDR3 finishes, and the germline J gene fills in the end. V and J are TRBV19 and TRBJ1-2, with 7 bases matching TRBD1. CDR3 size: 14 residues. Unmatched junction bases numbered 9, after V lost 5 bases and J lost 6 bases. CDR1 and CDR2 from the germline V gene are LNHDA and SQIVND (reference sequence). CDR3 sequence: CASSLLTGQDGYTF. The sequenced CDR3 bases are TGTGCCAGTAGTCTTTTGACAGGGCAGGATGGC.

Regarding this clone: The read falls 3 residues short of the CDR3 end, and the missing part is taken from the germline J gene. V is TRBV5-5 and J is TRBJ2-1; a weak D match, TRBD2 (6 bases). Germline V gives CDR1 SGHKS, CDR2 YYEKEE (reference sequence). Between the trimmed V and J ends, which lost 1 base and 8 bases, there was a span of 13 bases. The CDR3 is 14 residues long. CDR3 DNA (partial): TGTGCCAGCAGCTTGCCTTGGACTATGGATGAG. Translation gives CASSLPWTMDE. The full CDR3 protein reads CASSLPWTMDEQFF.

In regard to this clone: Read sequence stops 3 residues before the CDR3 end, and the germline J gene provides the missing end. The rearrangement links TRBV28 to TRBJ2-7; D may be TRBD1 (6 bases). This CDR3 is built from 13 residues. Germline V gives CDR1 MDHEN, CDR2 SYDVKM. V lost 6 bases and J lost 1, with 10 bases in between. CDR3 protein: CASSSTGSYEQYF. CDR3 bases read: TGTGCCAGCAGCTCTACAGGGTCCTACGAG.

A remark on this clone: The read ends 3 residues before the CDR3 terminus; that terminus is restored from the germline J gene. The rearrangement links TRBV28 to TRBJ2-5, with D possibly TRBD1 on 5 matching bases. Trimming took 4 bases from V and 4 from J, leaving 25 bases between them. CDR1 is MDHEN, CDR2 SYDVKM, per germline. This CDR3 is 18 amino acids long. The CDR3 sequence: CASSSRGHTRPNSETQYF. The DNA read from the CDR3 is TGTGCCAGCAGTTCTAGGGGTCACACCCGACCGAATTCAGAGACC.

Notes on this clone: The CDR3 end is not reached by the read, which stops 3 residues before it; the germline J gene fills it in. V gene TRBV6-1 combines with J gene TRBJ1-1; weak D call: TRBD1 (5 bases). From germline, CDR1 is MNHNS and CDR2 SASEGT. The CDR3 totals 13 residues. The CDR3 sequence is CASSEASGAEAFF. The CDR3 DNA, read in part, is TGTGCCAGCAGTGAAGCAAGCGGGGCAGAA.

Remarks on this clone: The CDR3 end lies 3 residues beyond the end of the read and is filled in from the germline J gene. The chain couples TRBV7-9 to TRBJ1-2, with D maybe TRBD1 (6 bases). CDR3 size: 15 residues. In germline, CDR1 is SEHNR, CDR2 FQNEAQ (reference sequence). The DNA read from the CDR3 is TGTGCCAGCAGCCCGACGACAGGACCCCTACCAGAC. This gives the protein CASSPTTGPLPD. The complete CDR3 protein is CASSPTTGPLPDYTF.

A remark on this clone: The read stops 3 residues short of the end of the CDR3; the missing end is completed from the germline J gene. The rearrangement links TRBV5-1 to TRBJ2-1; 9 bases match TRBD2. The J segment lost 6 bases and the V segment lost 4 bases, leaving 8 bases of the junction unmatched. CDR1 and CDR2 from the germline V gene are SGHRS and YFSETQ. This CDR3 region has 15 residues. The sequenced part of the CDR3 DNA is TGCGCCAGCAGCCCTACCGGGACTAGCCCCAATGAG. Translation gives CASSPTGTSPNE. The entire CDR3 protein is CASSPTGTSPNEQFF.

As to this clone: The read halts 3 residues ahead of the CDR3 end, with the missing end drawn from the germline J gene. The chain carries TRBV30 and TRBJ2-7; 8 bases fit TRBD1. The CDR3 sequence is 14 residues long. Germline V CDR1 and CDR2: GTSNPN, SVGIG (reference sequence). The ends lost 3 bases at V and 1 base at J; junction bases unmatched: 5. CDR3 DNA, as far as it was read: TGTGCCTGGAGGGGGACAGGACCGTCCTACGAG. This codes for CAWRGTGPSYE. The CDR3 reads in full as CAWRGTGPSYEQYF.

Notes on this clone: The read comes to an end 3 residues before the CDR3 does, leaving the germline J gene to fill in the end. This rearrangement joins TRBV5-6 to TRBJ1-4; 9 nucleotides match TRBD1. V lost 4 bases and J lost 8; bases outside the gene matches: 9. Germline values: CDR1 SGHDT, CDR2 YYEEEE. This CDR3 is 15 amino acids long. The chain's CDR3 is CASSVQGAMREKLFF. The covered CDR3 bases are TGTGCCAGCAGCGTACAGGGGGCGATGCGGGAAAAA.

In regard to this clone: The junction and the germline gene differ at one end; a read error may be behind it. Sequencing ends 3 residues short of the CDR3 end; the germline J gene provides the rest. This chain connects TRBV4-2 to TRBJ1-3; 8 bases map to TRBD1. In germline, CDR1 is LGHNA, CDR2 YNFKEQ. The CDR3 has 16 amino acids. The DNA read from the CDR3 is TGCGCCAGCAGCCCCGACAGGGGTCGACCTGGAAACACC. Its protein product is CASSPDRGRPGNT. In full, the CDR3 reads CASSPDRGRPGNTIYF.

In regard to this clone: The read gets to within 3 residues of the CDR3 end, and the germline J gene fills in the rest. The chain is built from TRBV7-9 and TRBJ2-7; no reliable D call. V lost 1 base and J lost 4, with 11 bases in between. The CDR3 spans 14 residues. CDR1 and CDR2 from the germline V gene are SEHNR and FQNEAQ (reference sequence). This CDR3 is CASSLVGRTYEQYF. Incomplete CDR3 DNA: TGTGCCAGCAGCTTAGTGGGCAGAACTTACGAG.

Concerning this clone: The observed sequence ends 3 residues before the CDR3 terminus, with the missing tail filled in from the germline J gene. This chain uses TRBV12-3 or TRBV12-4 with TRBJ2-5, with 8 bases that match TRBD2. V was pared by 7 bases and J by 6 bases, with 13 bases of the junction left unmatched. The CDR3 is made up of 15 amino acids. Partial CDR3 DNA: TGTGCCAGCACCCCCGGGAGGGGAGGCATTAAGACC. It is translated as CASTPGRGGIKT. The full CDR3 sequence reads CASTPGRGGIKTQYF.

Comments on this clone: The CDR3 goes on 3 residues after the read ends, and that part is filled in from the germline J gene. The genes are TRBV4-2 and TRBJ1-3; perhaps TRBD1 as D (6 bases). Germline values: CDR1 LGHNA, CDR2 YNFKEQ. This CDR3 has 15 residues. Between the trimmed V and J ends, which lost 4 bases and 0 bases, there was a span of 10 bases. CDR3 sequence reads: CASSRAQGSGNTIYF. The sequenced CDR3 bases are TGTGCCAGCAGCCGTGCACAGGGCTCTGGAAACACC.